Listed here are 19 T cell receptor beta chains from one sample, sequenced in a study of blood T cell repertoires in COVID-19. The protocol was immunoSEQ multiplex PCR, while the TCRdb copy is restricted to in-frame clones and leaves out a portion. The table has roughly 200,000 clones, roughly 80% seen once. Material for sequencing was PBMCs or T cells enriched from blood (not recorded which). Receptor source: a middle-aged man who had recovered from COVID-19.

The chain recombines TRBV9 with TRBJ1-5; TRBD1 is a possible D gene (5 bases). The CDR3 has 14 amino acids. The germline gives CDR1 SGDLS, CDR2 YYNGEE. Trimming took off 1 base at V and 4 bases at J, with 9 bases between the two ends. CDR3: CASSVSGGNQPQHF. Here the CDR3 DNA reads TGTGCCAGCAGCGTATCCGGGGGTAATCAGCCCCAGCATTTT.

V gene TRBV28 combines with J gene TRBJ1-4, with D possibly being TRBD1 (5 bases). The V and J ends lost 3 bases and 8 bases respectively, with 13 bases between them. The CDR3 runs 14 residues. Germline CDR1 reads MDHEN; CDR2 reads SYDVKM. The CDR3 loop reads CASSFRGEEEKLFF. DNA for the CDR3: TGTGCCAGCAGTTTTCGAGGGGAGGAGGAAAAACTGTTTTTT.

The rearrangement links TRBV30 to TRBJ1-1; 8 bases line up with TRBD1. Germline trimming cut 2 bases from V and 4 bases from J; bases unmatched to any gene: 6. The CDR3 extends over 14 amino acids. CDR1 and CDR2 (germline): GTSNPN, SVGIG (reference sequence). The CDR3 loop is CAWSNGDRRTEAFF. In DNA, the CDR3 is TGTGCCTGGAGTAATGGGGACAGGCGCACTGAAGCTTTCTTT.

This clone was observed once. The rearrangement joins TRBV28 to TRBJ2-1; 7 bases fit TRBD2. J was trimmed by 4 bases and V by 3 bases; bases with no gene match: 6. The CDR3 runs to 15 residues. The germline V gene has CDR1 MDHEN and CDR2 SYDVKM. The CDR3 region has the DNA TGTGCCAGCAGTTTTGTGGGAGGGCCTTACAATGAGCAGTTCTTC. This translates into CASSFVGGPYNEQFF.

There are many counts of this clone. The gene calls are TRBV5-4 and TRBJ2-1; 11 bases are a match to TRBD2. This CDR3 has 16 amino acids. Germline CDR1 and CDR2: SGHNT and YYREEE (reference sequence). Losses at the gene ends were 2 bases for V and 10 bases for J; bases not matched to a gene: 11. CDR3 protein: CASSLPLAGVRLEQFF. The CDR3, as DNA: TGTGCCAGCAGCTTACCACTAGCGGGAGTGCGGTTGGAGCAGTTCTTC.

This chain joins TRBV2 and TRBJ2-7, with a weak D call TRBD2 (5 bases). The CDR3 has 15 residues. V lost 5 bases to trimming and J lost 3 bases, with 17 bases between them. Per germline, CDR1 SNHLY and CDR2 FYNNEI. The CDR3 is CASSPAPGSGYEQYF. The CDR3 bases are TGTGCCAGCAGTCCCGCGCCGGGATCGGGCTACGAGCAGTACTTC.

Points on this clone: The identical CDR3 is also encoded by other nucleotide sequences in the sample. This chain connects TRBV12-3 or TRBV12-4 to TRBJ2-3; no reliable D call. Trimming shortened V by 3 bases and J by 3 bases, and 4 bases separated the two germline ends. This CDR3 is built from 12 residues. CDR3 DNA: TGTGCCAGCAGTTTTTCGACAGATACGCAGTATTTT. This translates into CASSFSTDTQYF.

The chain links TRBV5-1 to TRBJ2-7; D gene ambiguous. Germline V gene data show CDR1 as SGHRS and CDR2 as YFSETQ. The CDR3 is 14 amino acids. CDR3 bases: TGCGCCAGCAGATTGGACGTCTTTACGGGCGAGCAGTACGTC. It encodes CASRLDVFTGEQYV.

In this sample, this clone turned up once. The chain combines TRBV19 with TRBJ1-5, with 10 bases lining up with TRBD1. This CDR3 contains 14 residues. The ends lost 6 bases at V and 7 bases at J; junction bases unmatched: 6. Germline V lookup: CDR1 LNHDA, CDR2 SQIVND (reference sequence). CDR3 nucleotide sequence: TGTGCCAGTAGATGGGGACAGGGGAACCAGCCCCAGCATTTT. Amino acids: CASRWGQGNQPQHF.

This chain connects TRBV6-2 or TRBV6-3 to TRBJ1-1; no clear D gene. The CDR3 contains 14 residues. Germline V gives CDR1 MNHEY, CDR2 SVGEGT. Between the trimmed V and J ends, which lost 0 bases and 6 bases, there was a span of 11 bases. CDR3 loop: CASSYSGGWSEAFF. CDR3 DNA sequence: TGTGCCAGCAGTTACTCGGGAGGGTGGTCTGAAGCTTTCTTT.

The V call is TRBV7-2, the J call TRBJ2-3, with TRBD2 matching 9 bases. The CDR3 runs 16 residues. Germline V gene lookup returns CDR1 SGHTA and CDR2 FQGNSA. V lost 3 bases, J lost 4 bases, and 8 bases stayed unmatched. The CDR3 spells CASSLGLAGRSDTQYF. The CDR3 DNA is TGTGCCAGCAGCTTGGGTCTAGCGGGACGATCAGATACGCAGTATTTT.

The chain carries TRBV2 and TRBJ1-4; 11 bases match TRBD1. CDR1 and CDR2 (germline): SNHLY, FYNNEI. The length of the CDR3 is 18 residues. V gave up 10 bases and J gave up 8 bases; unmatched junction bases: 21. CDR3 protein: CATLQGGTGGAGREKLFF. The DNA for the CDR3 is TGTGCCACCCTTCAAGGGGGGACAGGGGGAGCAGGTCGCGAAAAACTGTTTTTT.

The chain links TRBV3-1 (or the pseudogene TRBV3-2) to TRBJ1-5, with TRBD1 as a possible D gene (5 bases). Trimming left V 6 bases short and J 3 bases short, with 15 bases between. This CDR3 has 15 residues. The germline V gene encodes CDR1 LGHDT and CDR2 YNNKEL (reference sequence). The CDR3 sequence is CASSLRAGSNQPQHF. The CDR3 nucleotides read TGTGCCAGCAGTCTCCGCGCAGGGTCCAATCAGCCCCAGCATTTT.

The V and J genes are TRBV6-5 and TRBJ2-1; 7 bases fit TRBD2. Germline trimming cut 0 bases from V and 5 bases from J; bases unmatched to any gene: 1. This CDR3 spans 14 amino acids. Germline V lookup: CDR1 MNHEY, CDR2 SVGAGI. CDR3: CASSYSGTNNEQFF. Written as DNA, the CDR3 is TGTGCCAGCAGTTACTCGGGGACTAACAATGAGCAGTTCTTC.

This clone has a single count. The chain has TRBV4-2 and TRBJ1-5; the D gene is possibly TRBD1 (6 bases). This CDR3 is 15 amino acids long. Germline CDR1 and CDR2: LGHNA and YNFKEQ. With 4 bases removed from V and 0 bases from J, the gap between germline ends came to 10 bases. The DNA of the CDR3 is TGTGCCAGCAGCCTAACAGGGTCTAGCAATCAGCCCCAGCATTTT. This translates into CASSLTGSSNQPQHF.

The chain is built from TRBV5-1 and TRBJ1-2, with D unresolved. V lost 3 bases and J 6 bases, leaving 18 bases between the germline ends. The CDR3 has 15 residues. Germline CDR1 is SGHRS and CDR2 is YFSETQ. The CDR3 region is CASSWNPGSINGYTF. CDR3 DNA: TGCGCCAGCAGCTGGAACCCCGGGAGTATCAATGGCTACACCTTC. The full variable domain, with the rest looked up from reference TRBV5-1 and TRBJ1-2, is KAGVTQTPRYLIKTRGQQVTLSCSPISGHRSVSWYQQTPGQGLQFLFEYFSETQRNKGNFPGRFSGRQFSNSRSEMNVSTLELGDSALYLCASSWNPGSINGYTFGSGTRLTVV.

This rearrangement joins TRBV7-2 to TRBJ2-1, with 7 bases lining up with TRBD2. The CDR3 length is 13 residues. Germline loops: CDR1 SGHTA, CDR2 FQGNSA. Unmatched junction bases numbered 2, after V lost 4 bases and J lost 5 bases. The CDR3, as DNA: TGTGCCAGCAGCTGGGACTACAACAATGAGCAGTTCTTC. Encoded protein: CASSWDYNNEQFF. The variable domain in full, with the rest retrieved from reference TRBV7-2 and TRBJ2-1, is GAGVSQSPSNKVTEKGKDVELRCDPISGHTALYWYRQSLGQGLEFLIYFQGNSAPDKSGLPSDRFSAERTGGSVSTLTIQRTQQEDSAVYLCASSWDYNNEQFFGPGTRLTVL.

The V call is TRBV7-2, the J call TRBJ1-1; D remains unclear. The CDR3 totals 13 residues. The ends were cut back, 4 bases at V and 3 bases at J, with 9 bases in the middle. CDR1 is SGHTA and CDR2 is FQGNSA in the germline V gene. The CDR3 sequence is CASSSTPDTEAFF. The CDR3, as DNA: TGTGCCAGCAGCTCAACCCCGGACACTGAAGCTTTCTTT.

The table lists this clone with a few counts. The rearrangement joins TRBV4-3 to TRBJ1-2; D is unclear. The V and J ends lost 0 bases and 4 bases respectively, with 18 bases between them. Germline assignment: CDR1 LGHNA and CDR2 YSLEER. The CDR3 totals 17 residues. The CDR3 DNA reads TGCGCCAGCAGCCAAGATGTCCCCTTAGAGGGCGGCTATGGCTACACCTTC. Protein: CASSQDVPLEGGYGYTF.